This T cell receptor (beta chain) comes out of a study of graft-versus-host responses after intestinal transplantation. Clones were sequenced by immunoSEQ multiplex PCR, and TCRdb holds only the in-frame ones, with some missing. The data contain fewer than 100,000 clones, roughly 86% of them singletons. V lost 2 bases and J 5 bases, leaving 1 base between the germline ends. CDR1 and CDR2 (germline): SGHVS, FNYEAQ. This CDR3 has 11 residues. This clonotype originated in a human patient who received an intestinal transplant, so some T cells may come from the graft donor. The material sequenced was PBMCs, taken 255 days after intestinal transplant. V is TRBV7-6 and J is TRBJ2-1; D ambiguous. As DNA, the CDR3 is TGTGCCAGCAGCTTAAACAATGAGCAGTTCTTC. The encoded protein is CASSLNNEQFF.